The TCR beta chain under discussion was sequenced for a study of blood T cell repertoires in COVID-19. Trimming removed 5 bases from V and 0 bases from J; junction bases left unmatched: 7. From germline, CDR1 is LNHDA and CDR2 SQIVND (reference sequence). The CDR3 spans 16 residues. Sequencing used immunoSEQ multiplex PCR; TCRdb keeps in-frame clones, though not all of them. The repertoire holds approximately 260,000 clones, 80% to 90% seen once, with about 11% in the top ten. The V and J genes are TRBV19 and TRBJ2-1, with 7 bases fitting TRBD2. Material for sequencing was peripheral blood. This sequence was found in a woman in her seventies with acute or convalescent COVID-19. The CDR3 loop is CASSSRGVVSYNEQFF. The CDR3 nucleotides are TGTGCCAGTAGTTCCCGGGGGGTAGTCTCCTACAATGAGCAGTTCTTC.